This entry lists 17 T cell receptor beta chains sequenced from one sample in a study of identical twins. TCRdb re-called the 5' RACE reads through MiXCR, storing one row per CDR3 protein. The table shows about 160,000 distinct CDR3 sequences, with around 3.4% occurring only once. The sequenced sample consisted of memory T cells sorted from blood. The source of these receptors is a man between 18 and 29 years old in good health.

This clonotype was observed a few times. This chain uses TRBV29-1 with TRBJ1-5; 7 bases fit TRBD1. Looked up from germline, CDR1 is SQVTM and CDR2 is ANQGSEA. The CDR3 has 13 residues. The trim removed 7 bases at V and 5 bases at J, leaving 8 bases unmatched. CDR3 region: CSGRQGYDQPQHF. Here the CDR3 DNA reads TGCAGCGGCAGACAGGGATATGATCAGCCCCAGCATTTT.

This clonotype was seen ten or more times. This chain links TRBV20-1 with TRBJ2-1; D not resolved. This CDR3 region has 12 residues. V gave up 1 base and J gave up 10 bases, with 11 bases separating them. CDR1 DFQATT and CDR2 SNEGSKA come from the germline V gene (reference sequence). In DNA form, the CDR3 reads TGCAGTGCTAGAGGACCCGGGCTCGAGCAGTTCTTC. Translated, it gives CSARGPGLEQFF.

The chain recombines TRBV19 with TRBJ2-4; 12 bases align to TRBD2. The trim removed 3 bases at V and 1 base at J, leaving 7 bases unmatched. The germline V gene has CDR1 LNHDA and CDR2 SQIVND (reference sequence). The CDR3 contains 18 residues. DNA for the CDR3: TGTGCCAGTAGTATGAGACTAGCGGGGGCCGGGGCCAAAAACATTCAGTACTTC. Amino acid sequence: CASSMRLAGAGAKNIQYF.

The chain carries TRBV2 and TRBJ1-5, with 10 bases fitting TRBD1. The V gene end was trimmed by 7 bases and the J gene end by 4 bases; junction bases not matched to a gene: 10. Per the germline V gene, CDR1 is SNHLY and CDR2 is FYNNEI. The length of the CDR3 is 16 residues. Here the CDR3 reads CASMGTGDSLNQPQHF. The CDR3 DNA sequence: TGTGCCAGCATGGGGACAGGGGATTCTCTAAATCAGCCCCAGCATTTT.

This clonotype was observed at least ten times. V and J are TRBV27 and TRBJ2-1; perhaps TRBD1 as D (6 bases). Germline V CDR1 and CDR2: MNHEY, SMNVEV (reference sequence). The CDR3 runs to 13 residues. Trimming shortened V by 6 bases and J by 6 bases, and 12 bases separated the two germline ends. The CDR3 bases are TGTGCCAGCAGATCCGGACAGTTCAATGAGCAGTTCTTC. Its translation: CASRSGQFNEQFF.

This clonotype was seen many times. This chain connects TRBV27 to TRBJ2-6, with no clear D. Germline CDR1 is MNHEY and CDR2 is SMNVEV (reference sequence). Trimming removed 4 bases at V and 4 bases at J, with 8 bases between. There are 14 residues in the CDR3. The CDR3 here is CASSYFGGANVLTF. CDR3 DNA sequence: TGTGCCAGCAGTTACTTCGGGGGGGCCAACGTCCTGACTTTC.

At least ten counts were recorded for this clonotype. This chain connects TRBV7-6 to TRBJ2-6, with a possible D match to TRBD2 (5 bases). Germline V CDR1 and CDR2: SGHVS, FNYEAQ. The CDR3 runs 15 residues. V lost 3 bases and J lost 0, with 6 bases in between. CDR3 amino acids: CASSFGGSGANVLTF. Written as DNA, the CDR3 is TGTGCCAGCAGCTTTGGAGGCTCTGGGGCCAACGTCCTGACTTTC.

This clonotype was counted a few times. The genes are TRBV19 and TRBJ2-1; the D is unclear. Germline-derived CDR1 and CDR2 are LNHDA and SQIVND (reference sequence). The CDR3 consists of 12 residues. V was cut by 1 base and J by 13 bases, with 11 bases left in between. The CDR3: CASSIGPNPQFF. The CDR3, as DNA: TGTGCCAGTAGTATAGGCCCAAACCCTCAGTTCTTC.

V usage is TRBV7-8 and J usage is TRBJ2-3; a possible D gene is TRBD2 (5 bases). Trimming removed 0 bases from V and 3 bases from J, with 16 bases in between. The CDR3 totals 17 residues. Germline V lookup: CDR1 SGHVS, CDR2 FQNEAQ. The CDR3: CASSLARTLLDTDTQYF. CDR3 DNA sequence: TGTGCCAGCAGCTTAGCTCGGACTTTGTTGGATACAGATACGCAGTATTTT.

This clonotype was seen ten or more times. The V and J genes are TRBV3-1 and TRBJ2-2; TRBD2 might be the D (6 bases). Trimming shortened V by 6 bases and J by 6 bases, and 14 bases separated the two germline ends. CDR1 LGHDT and CDR2 YNNKEL come from the germline V gene (reference sequence). The CDR3 length is 14 residues. Here the CDR3 reads CASSRMPGAGELFF. CDR3 coding DNA: TGTGCCAGCAGTCGAATGCCGGGGGCCGGGGAGCTGTTTTTT. Looking up the rest from reference TRBV3-1 and TRBJ2-2 gives the full variable domain: DTAVSQTPKYLVTQMGNDKSIKCEQNLGHDTMYWYKQDSKKFLKIMFSYNNKELIINETVPNRFSPKSPDKAHLNLHINSLELGDSAVYFCASSRMPGAGELFFGEGSRLTVL.

At least ten counts were recorded for this clonotype. V and J are TRBV20-1 and TRBJ1-1, with D hard to call. The germline gives CDR1 DFQATT, CDR2 SNEGSKA (reference sequence). V was trimmed by 0 bases and J by 6 bases, leaving 5 bases between them. The CDR3 has 11 residues. The DNA of the CDR3 is TGCAGTGCTAGAGATCAGGCTGAAGCTTTCTTT. Translation gives CSARDQAEAFF.

This clonotype appeared many times. The rearrangement links TRBV12-3 or TRBV12-4 to TRBJ2-2; D gene unclear. Trimming left V 3 bases short and J 0 bases short, with 11 bases between. This CDR3 region has 16 residues. CDR3: CASSFWTAPNTGELFF. The CDR3 bases are TGTGCCAGCAGTTTTTGGACGGCCCCGAACACCGGGGAGCTGTTTTTT.

This clonotype was seen many times. The J gene is TRBJ2-7, the V gene TRBV20-1; tentative D call: TRBD2 (5 bases). The germline CDR1 and CDR2 sequences are DFQATT and SNEGSKA (reference sequence). Trimming removed 6 bases at V and 7 bases at J, with 16 bases between. This CDR3 has 12 amino acids. CDR3 DNA sequence: TGCAGTGCCCTTAAGGGAGTCGGAGAGCAGTACTTC. Translation gives CSALKGVGEQYF.

This clonotype was found many times. The chain combines TRBV11-2 with TRBJ2-2; no definite D call. Trimming removed 6 bases from V and 7 bases from J, with 15 bases in between. This CDR3 has 14 residues. From germline, CDR1 is SGHAT and CDR2 FQNNGV. The CDR3 region is CASSRTHLGGELFF. The CDR3, as DNA: TGTGCCAGCAGTCGGACCCACCTTGGCGGGGAGCTGTTTTTT.

The sample holds many counts of this clonotype. V and J are TRBV7-6 and TRBJ2-3; D is uncertain. The CDR3 runs to 16 residues. V lost 5 bases to trimming and J lost 6 bases, with 21 bases between them. Germline V gene sequence: CDR1 SGHVS, CDR2 FNYEAQ. The CDR3 region is CASSPGFGPLGDTQYF. The CDR3 DNA is TGTGCCAGCAGCCCGGGCTTTGGGCCCCTTGGGGATACGCAGTATTTT.

This clonotype was counted many times. The chain links TRBV28 to TRBJ1-2; D ambiguous. The ends were cut back, 1 base at V and 0 bases at J, with 3 bases in the middle. This CDR3 is built from 13 residues. Germline loops: CDR1 MDHEN, CDR2 SYDVKM. CDR3: CASSLLANYGYTF. The CDR3 nucleotides are TGTGCCAGCAGTTTATTGGCTAACTATGGCTACACCTTC.

This clonotype was observed at least ten times. V is TRBV11-2 and J is TRBJ2-5; tentative D call: TRBD1 (5 bases). V was clipped by 4 bases and J by 4 bases, with 13 bases between them. CDR1 and CDR2 (germline): SGHAT, FQNNGV. This CDR3 has 14 amino acids. CDR3 loop: CASSSFRVRETQYF. In DNA, the CDR3 is TGTGCCAGCAGCTCATTCAGGGTGCGAGAGACCCAGTACTTC.